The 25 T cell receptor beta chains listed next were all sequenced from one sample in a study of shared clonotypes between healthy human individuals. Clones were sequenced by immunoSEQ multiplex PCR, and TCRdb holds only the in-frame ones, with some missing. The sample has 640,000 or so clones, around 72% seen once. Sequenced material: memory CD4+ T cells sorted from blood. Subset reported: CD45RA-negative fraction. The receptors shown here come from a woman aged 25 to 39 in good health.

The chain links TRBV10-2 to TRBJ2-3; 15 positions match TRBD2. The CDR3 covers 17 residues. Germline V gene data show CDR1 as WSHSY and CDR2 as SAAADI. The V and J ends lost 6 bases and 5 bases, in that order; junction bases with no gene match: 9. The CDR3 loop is CASRARTSGRAIDTQYF. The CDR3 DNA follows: TGCGCCAGCAGGGCGAGGACTAGCGGGAGGGCAATAGATACGCAGTATTTT.

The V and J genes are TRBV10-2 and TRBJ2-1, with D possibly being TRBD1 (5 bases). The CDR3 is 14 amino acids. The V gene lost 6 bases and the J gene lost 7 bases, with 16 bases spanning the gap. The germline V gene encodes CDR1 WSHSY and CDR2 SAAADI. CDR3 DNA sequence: TGCGCCAGCAGAGGGGTCCGTCGGGCGAATGAGCAGTTCTTC. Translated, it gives CASRGVRRANEQFF.

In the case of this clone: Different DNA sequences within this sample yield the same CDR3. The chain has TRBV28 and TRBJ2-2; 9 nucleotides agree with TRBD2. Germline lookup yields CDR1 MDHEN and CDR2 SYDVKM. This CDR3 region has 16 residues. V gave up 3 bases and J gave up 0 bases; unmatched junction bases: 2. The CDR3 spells CASSLTSGSNTGELFF. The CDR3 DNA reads TGTGCCAGCAGTTTGACTAGCGGTTCGAACACCGGGGAGCTGTTTTTT.

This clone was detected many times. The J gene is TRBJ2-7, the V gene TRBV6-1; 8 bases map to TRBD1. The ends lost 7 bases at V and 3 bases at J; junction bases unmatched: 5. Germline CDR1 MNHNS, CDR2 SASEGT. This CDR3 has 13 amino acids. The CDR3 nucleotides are TGTGCCAGCATCGTAGACAGGGGCTACGAGCAGTACTTC. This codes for CASIVDRGYEQYF.

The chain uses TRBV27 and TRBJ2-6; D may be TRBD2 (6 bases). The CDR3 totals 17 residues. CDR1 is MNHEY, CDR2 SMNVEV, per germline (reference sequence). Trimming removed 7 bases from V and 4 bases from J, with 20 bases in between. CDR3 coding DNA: TGTGCCAGCACTTACAAGGGGAGGCTCTACGGGGCCAACGTCCTGACTTTC. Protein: CASTYKGRLYGANVLTF.

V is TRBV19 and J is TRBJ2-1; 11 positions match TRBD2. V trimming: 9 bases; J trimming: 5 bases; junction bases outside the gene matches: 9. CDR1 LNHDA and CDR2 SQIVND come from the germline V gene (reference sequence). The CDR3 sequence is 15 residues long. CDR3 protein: CASRVPGLADNEQFF. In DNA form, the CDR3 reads TGTGCCAGCAGAGTCCCGGGACTAGCGGACAATGAGCAGTTCTTC.

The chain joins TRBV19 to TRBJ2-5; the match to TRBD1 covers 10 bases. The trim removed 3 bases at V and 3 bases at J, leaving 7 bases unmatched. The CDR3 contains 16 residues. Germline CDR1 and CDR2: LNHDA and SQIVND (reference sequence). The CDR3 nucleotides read TGTGCCAGTAGTATCACGGGACAGGGGCCAAAAGAGACCCAGTACTTC. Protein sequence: CASSITGQGPKETQYF.

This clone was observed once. CDR3 DNA sequence: TGCGCCAGCAGCTTGGCCTCTGGGACCGAGCAGTACTTC. Protein product: CASSLASGTEQYF. This chain joins TRBV5-1 and TRBJ2-7; D tentatively fits TRBD1 or TRBD2 (5 bases each). V gave up 0 bases and J gave up 6 bases, with 10 bases separating them. This CDR3 is 13 amino acids long. Germline V gene lookup returns CDR1 SGHRS and CDR2 YFSETQ.

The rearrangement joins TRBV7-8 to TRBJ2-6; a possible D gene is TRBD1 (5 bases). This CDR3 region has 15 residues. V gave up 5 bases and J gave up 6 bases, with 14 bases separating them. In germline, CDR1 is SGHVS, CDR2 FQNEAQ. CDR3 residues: CASSRQTVEANVLTF. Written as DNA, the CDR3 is TGTGCCAGCAGCCGACAGACAGTCGAGGCCAACGTCCTGACTTTC.

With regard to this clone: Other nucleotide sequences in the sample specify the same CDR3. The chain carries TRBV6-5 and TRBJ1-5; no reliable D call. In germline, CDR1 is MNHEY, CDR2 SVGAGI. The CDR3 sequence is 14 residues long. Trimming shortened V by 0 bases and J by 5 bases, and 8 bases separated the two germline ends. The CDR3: CASSYSGGDQPQHF. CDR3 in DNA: TGTGCCAGCAGTTACTCGGGCGGCGATCAGCCCCAGCATTTT.

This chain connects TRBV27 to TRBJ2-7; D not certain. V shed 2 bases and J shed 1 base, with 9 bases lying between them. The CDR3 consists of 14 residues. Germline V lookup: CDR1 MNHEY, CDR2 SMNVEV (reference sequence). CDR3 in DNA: TGTGCCAGCAGTTTACTTCCCGGTTCCTACGAGCAGTACTTC. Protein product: CASSLLPGSYEQYF.

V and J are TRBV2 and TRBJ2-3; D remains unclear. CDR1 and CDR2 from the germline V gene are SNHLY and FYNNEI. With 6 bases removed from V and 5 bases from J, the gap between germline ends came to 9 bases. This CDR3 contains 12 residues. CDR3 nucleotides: TGTGCCAGCAGCGCCACCCAAGATACGCAGTATTTT. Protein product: CASSATQDTQYF. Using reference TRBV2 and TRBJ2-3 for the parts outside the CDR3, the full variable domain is EPEVTQTPSHQVTQMGQEVILRCVPISNHLYFYWYRQILGQKVEFLVSFYNNEISEKSEIFDDQFSVERPDGSNFTLKIRSTKLEDSAMYFCASSATQDTQYFGPGTRLTVL.

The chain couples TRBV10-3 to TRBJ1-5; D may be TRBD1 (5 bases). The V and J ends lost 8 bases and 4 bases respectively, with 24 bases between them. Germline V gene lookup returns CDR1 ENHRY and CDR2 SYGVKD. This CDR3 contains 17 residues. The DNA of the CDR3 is TGTGCCATCTCATCCGGCCGGGACCCAACGGGGAATCAGCCCCAGCATTTT. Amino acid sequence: CAISSGRDPTGNQPQHF.

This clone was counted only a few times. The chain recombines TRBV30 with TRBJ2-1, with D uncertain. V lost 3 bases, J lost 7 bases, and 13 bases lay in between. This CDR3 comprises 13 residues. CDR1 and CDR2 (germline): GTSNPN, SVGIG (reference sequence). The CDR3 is CAWRPGSWNEQFF. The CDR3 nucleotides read TGTGCCTGGAGGCCGGGTTCTTGGAATGAGCAGTTCTTC.

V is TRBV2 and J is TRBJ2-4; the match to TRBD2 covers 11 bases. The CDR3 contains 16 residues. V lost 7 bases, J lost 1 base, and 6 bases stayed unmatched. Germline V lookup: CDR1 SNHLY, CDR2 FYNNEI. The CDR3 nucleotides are TGTGCCAGCAAGTGGAGGACTAGCGGGGCCAAAAACATTCAGTACTTC. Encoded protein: CASKWRTSGAKNIQYF.

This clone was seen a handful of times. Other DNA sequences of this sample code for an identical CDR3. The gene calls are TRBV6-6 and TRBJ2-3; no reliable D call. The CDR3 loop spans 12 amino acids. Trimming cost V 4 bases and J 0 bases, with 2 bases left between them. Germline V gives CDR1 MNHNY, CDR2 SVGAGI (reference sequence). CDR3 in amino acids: CASSLSTDTQYF. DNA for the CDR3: TGTGCCAGCAGTTTGAGCACAGATACGCAGTATTTT.

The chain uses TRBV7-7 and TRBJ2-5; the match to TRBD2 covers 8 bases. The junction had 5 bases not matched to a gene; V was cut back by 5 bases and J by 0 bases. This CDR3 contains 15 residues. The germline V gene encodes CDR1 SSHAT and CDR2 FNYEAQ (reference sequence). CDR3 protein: CASSRTSGDQETQYF. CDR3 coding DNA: TGTGCCAGCAGCCGCACTAGCGGAGACCAAGAGACCCAGTACTTC.

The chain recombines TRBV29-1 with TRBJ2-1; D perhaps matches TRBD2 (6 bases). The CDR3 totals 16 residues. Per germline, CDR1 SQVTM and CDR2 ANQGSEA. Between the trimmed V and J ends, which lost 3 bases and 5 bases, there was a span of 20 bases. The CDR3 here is CSVDRRGQGGNNEQFF. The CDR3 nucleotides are TGCAGCGTTGACAGGAGAGGGCAGGGAGGTAACAATGAGCAGTTCTTC.

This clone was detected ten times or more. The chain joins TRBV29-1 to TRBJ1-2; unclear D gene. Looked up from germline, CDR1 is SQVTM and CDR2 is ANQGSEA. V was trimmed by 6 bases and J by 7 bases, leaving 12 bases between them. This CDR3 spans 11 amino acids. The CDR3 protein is CSVQIAGGYTF. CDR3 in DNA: TGCAGCGTCCAAATCGCGGGTGGCTACACCTTC.

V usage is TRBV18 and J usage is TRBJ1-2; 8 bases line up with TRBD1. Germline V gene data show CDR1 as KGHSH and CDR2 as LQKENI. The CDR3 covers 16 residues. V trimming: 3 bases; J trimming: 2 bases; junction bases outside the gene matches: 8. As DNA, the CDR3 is TGTGCCAGCTCACCTCTAAAAGGACAGGGCAACTATGGCTACACCTTC. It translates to CASSPLKGQGNYGYTF. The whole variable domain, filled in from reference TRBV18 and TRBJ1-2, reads NAGVMQNPRHLVRRRGQEARLRCSPMKGHSHVYWYRQLPEEGLKFMVYLQKENIIDESGMPKERFSAEFPKEGPSILRIQQVVRGDSAAYFCASSPLKGQGNYGYTFGSGTRLTVV.

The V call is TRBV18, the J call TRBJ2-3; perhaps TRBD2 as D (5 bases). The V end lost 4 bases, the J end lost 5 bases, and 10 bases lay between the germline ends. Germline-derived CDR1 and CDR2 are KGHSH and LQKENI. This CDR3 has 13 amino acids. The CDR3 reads CASSRAARDTQYF. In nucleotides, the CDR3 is TGTGCCAGCTCACGAGCGGCCAGAGATACGCAGTATTTT.

The chain's CDR3 is CAWGTGLGNQPQHF. CDR3 sequence (DNA): TGTGCCTGGGGGACAGGCTTGGGCAATCAGCCCCAGCATTTT. J is TRBJ1-5 and V is TRBV30; 8 bases line up with TRBD1. Losses at the gene ends were 5 bases for V and 2 bases for J; bases not matched to a gene: 5. This CDR3 region has 14 residues. Per germline, CDR1 GTSNPN and CDR2 SVGIG (reference sequence).

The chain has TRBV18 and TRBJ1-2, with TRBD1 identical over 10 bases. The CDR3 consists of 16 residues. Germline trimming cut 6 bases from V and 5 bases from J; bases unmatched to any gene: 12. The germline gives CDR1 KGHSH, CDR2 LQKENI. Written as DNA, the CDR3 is TGTGCCAGCTCGTCCCAGGACCGGGACAGGGGTTATGGCTACACCTTC. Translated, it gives CASSSQDRDRGYGYTF.

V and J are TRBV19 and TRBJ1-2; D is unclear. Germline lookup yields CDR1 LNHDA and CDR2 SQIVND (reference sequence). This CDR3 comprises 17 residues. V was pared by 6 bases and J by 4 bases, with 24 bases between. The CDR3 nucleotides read TGTGCCAGTAGGACGCCGGGGAATTCGGGAGGGTTCTATGGCTACACCTTC. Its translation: CASRTPGNSGGFYGYTF.

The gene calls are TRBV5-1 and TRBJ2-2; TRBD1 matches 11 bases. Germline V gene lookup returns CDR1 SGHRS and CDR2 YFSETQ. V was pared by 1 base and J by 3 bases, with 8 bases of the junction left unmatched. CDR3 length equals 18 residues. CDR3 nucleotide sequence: TGCGCCAGCAGCTTGTGGGACAGGGGGAACGGGTACACCGGGGAGCTGTTTTTT. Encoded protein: CASSLWDRGNGYTGELFF. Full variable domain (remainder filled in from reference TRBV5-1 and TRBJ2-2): KAGVTQTPRYLIKTRGQQVTLSCSPISGHRSVSWYQQTPGQGLQFLFEYFSETQRNKGNFPGRFSGRQFSNSRSEMNVSTLELGDSALYLCASSLWDRGNGYTGELFFGEGSRLTVL.